The entry below gives a single TCR beta chain sequence along with its context. What it binds is not known. The sample comes from a study of T cell responses to AZD1222 COVID-19 vaccine. Study-wide results and limits: Vaccine-associated CD4 TCRs ranged over spike, dominating at 160-218 and 743-854.

Germline V gene data show CDR1 as LNHDA and CDR2 as SQIVND (reference sequence). V dropped 6 bases and J dropped 0 bases, with 9 bases sitting between them. The CDR3 consists of 14 residues. Clones were sequenced by immunoSEQ multiplex PCR, and TCRdb holds only the in-frame ones, with some missing. The sample has 100,000 to 150,000 clones; about nine tenths are singletons. The chain couples TRBV19 to TRBJ1-3; D is unresolved. This sequence was found in an adult in good health. Specimen: peripheral blood, collected on day 0 of AZD1222 vaccination. The CDR3 region has the DNA TGTGCCAGTAGGCAGACAATCTCTGGAAACACCATATATTTT. This translates into CASRQTISGNTIYF.